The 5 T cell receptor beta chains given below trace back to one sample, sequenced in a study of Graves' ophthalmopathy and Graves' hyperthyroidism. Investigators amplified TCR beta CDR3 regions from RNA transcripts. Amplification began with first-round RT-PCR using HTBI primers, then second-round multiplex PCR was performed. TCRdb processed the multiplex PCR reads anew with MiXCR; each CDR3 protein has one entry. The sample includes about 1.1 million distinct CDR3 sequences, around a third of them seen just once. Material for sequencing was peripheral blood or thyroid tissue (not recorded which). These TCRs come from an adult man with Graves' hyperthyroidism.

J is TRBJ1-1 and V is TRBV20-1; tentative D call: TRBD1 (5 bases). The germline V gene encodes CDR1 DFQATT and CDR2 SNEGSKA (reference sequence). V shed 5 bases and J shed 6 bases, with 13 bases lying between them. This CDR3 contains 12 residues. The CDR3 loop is CSAYHGAAEAFF. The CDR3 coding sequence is TGCAGTGCTTATCACGGGGCCGCTGAAGCTTTCTTT.

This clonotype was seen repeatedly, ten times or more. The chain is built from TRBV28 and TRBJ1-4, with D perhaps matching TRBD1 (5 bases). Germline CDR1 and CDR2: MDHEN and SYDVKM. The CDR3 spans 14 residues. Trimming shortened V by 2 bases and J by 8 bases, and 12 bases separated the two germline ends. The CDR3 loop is CASSLGGAEEKLFF. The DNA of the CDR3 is TGTGCCAGCAGTTTAGGTGGGGCAGAAGAAAAACTGTTTTTT.

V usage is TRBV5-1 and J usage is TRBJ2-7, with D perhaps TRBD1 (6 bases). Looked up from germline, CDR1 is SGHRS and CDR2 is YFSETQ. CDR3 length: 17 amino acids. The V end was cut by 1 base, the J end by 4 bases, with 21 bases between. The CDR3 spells CASSLLGATEEMYEQYF. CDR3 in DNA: TGCGCCAGCAGCTTGTTGGGGGCCACGGAAGAAATGTACGAGCAGTACTTC.

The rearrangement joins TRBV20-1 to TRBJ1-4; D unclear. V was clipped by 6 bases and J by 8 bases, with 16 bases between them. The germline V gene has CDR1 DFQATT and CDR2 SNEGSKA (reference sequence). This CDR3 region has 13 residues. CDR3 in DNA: TGCAGTGCGATCGGGAGGGAGGGAGAAAAACTGTTTTTT. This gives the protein CSAIGREGEKLFF.

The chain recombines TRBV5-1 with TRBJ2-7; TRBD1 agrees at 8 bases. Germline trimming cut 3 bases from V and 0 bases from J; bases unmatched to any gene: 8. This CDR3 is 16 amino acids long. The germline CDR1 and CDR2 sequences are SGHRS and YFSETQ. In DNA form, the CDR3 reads TGCGCCAGCAGCTCAGGAGGGACAGGAGTCTCCTACGAGCAGTACTTC. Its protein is CASSSGGTGVSYEQYF. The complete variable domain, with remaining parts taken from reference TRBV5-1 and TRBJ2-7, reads KAGVTQTPRYLIKTRGQQVTLSCSPISGHRSVSWYQQTPGQGLQFLFEYFSETQRNKGNFPGRFSGRQFSNSRSEMNVSTLELGDSALYLCASSSGGTGVSYEQYFGPGTRLTVT.